This T cell receptor (beta chain) was sequenced for a study of tissue T cells after allogeneic stem cell transplantation. General study findings and limits: Shared clones across patients were few; motif clustering revealed tissue-specific shared signatures. This small cohort was clinically heterogeneous, and sampling depth was a limitation. Within patients, tissue anatomy strongly shaped TCR repertoire composition. Which tissue TCRs were alloreactive or antigen-specific was not determined. Some clones might be persisting host cells.

Repertoires were generated with immunoSEQ multiplex PCR, while TCRdb's copy carries only in-frame clones and drops some. The sample has tens of thousands of clones; approximately 85% are singletons. Concerning this clone: Its antigen is not identified.

The sample in question was blood, obtained before transplantation. This receptor was identified in a woman between 18 and 50 years old who later had graft-versus-host disease after an allogeneic stem cell transplant.

In DNA form, the CDR3 reads TGTGCCAGCAGTTTACGACAGGGGTCCTACGAGCAGTACTTC. Its protein product is CASSLRQGSYEQYF. V and J are TRBV11-3 and TRBJ2-7; 8 positions agree with TRBD1. The trim removed 6 bases at V and 1 base at J, leaving 5 bases unmatched. Germline V lookup: CDR1 SGHNT, CDR2 YENEEA. CDR3 size: 14 residues.